This T cell receptor (beta chain) is drawn from a study of radiotherapy plus CTLA-4 blockade in lung cancer. This CDR3 region has 12 residues. The V and J ends lost 5 bases and 2 bases respectively, with 7 bases between them. In germline, CDR1 is SGHAT, CDR2 FQNNGV. Here immunoSEQ multiplex PCR was the method, and the copy in TCRdb shows in-frame clones only, minus some. The sample has some 46,000 clones, approximately 78% seen once; the top ten hold 2.5% to 3.5%. People whose metastatic non-small-cell lung cancer was chemo-refractory got focal radiation along with CTLA-4 blockade by ipilimumab. The gene calls are TRBV11-2 and TRBJ2-7; D unclear. The specimen was peripheral blood, collected from a patient treated with radiotherapy plus ipilimumab. This TCR was sampled from a human donor with non-small cell lung cancer who had stable disease on radiotherapy plus ipilimumab. The CDR3 spells CASSITAYEQYF. CDR3 coding DNA: TGTGCCAGCAGCATCACGGCCTACGAGCAGTACTTC. Together with reference TRBV11-2 and TRBJ2-7, the CDR3 gives the full variable domain: EAGVAQSPRYKIIEKRQSVAFWCNPISGHATLYWYQQILGQGPKLLIQFQNNGVVDDSQLPKDRFSAERLKGVDSTLKIQPAKLEDSAVYLCASSITAYEQYFGPGTRLTVT.